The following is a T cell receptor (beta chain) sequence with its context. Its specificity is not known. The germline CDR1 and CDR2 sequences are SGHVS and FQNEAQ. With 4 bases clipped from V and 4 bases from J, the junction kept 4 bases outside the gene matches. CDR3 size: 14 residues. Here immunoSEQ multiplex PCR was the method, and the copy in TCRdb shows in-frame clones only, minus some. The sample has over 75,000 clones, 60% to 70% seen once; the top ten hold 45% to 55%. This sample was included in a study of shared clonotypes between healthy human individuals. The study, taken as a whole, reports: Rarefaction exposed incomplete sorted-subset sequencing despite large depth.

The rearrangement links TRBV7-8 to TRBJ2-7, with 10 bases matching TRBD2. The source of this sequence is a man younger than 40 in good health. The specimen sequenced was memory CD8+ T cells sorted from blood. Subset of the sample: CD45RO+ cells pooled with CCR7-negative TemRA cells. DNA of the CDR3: TGTGCCAGCAGCTACCGGGGACTAGCGTACGAGCAGTACTTC. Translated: CASSYRGLAYEQYF. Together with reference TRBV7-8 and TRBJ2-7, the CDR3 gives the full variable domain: GAGVSQSPRYKVAKRGQDVALRCDPISGHVSLFWYQQALGQGPEFLTYFQNEAQLDKSGLPSDRFFAERPEGSVSTLKIQRTQQEDSAVYLCASSYRGLAYEQYFGPGTRLTVT.